The clone carrying this TCR beta chain was seen many times. The sample comes from a study of tumor-infiltrating lymphocytes in primary liver carcinoma. Bulk tissue was left unsorted, and RNA and DNA were co-extracted from about 20-30 mg of it. The CDR3 spans 15 residues. V was pared by 5 bases and J by 4 bases, with 17 bases between. Germline CDR1 reads PRHDT; CDR2 reads FYEKMQ (reference sequence). TCR beta cDNA was prepared out of roughly 490 ng total RNA by means of a constant-region primer. Sequencing libraries for TCR beta derived from three nested multiplex PCR rounds that used slightly modified ARM-PCR. The two initial PCR rounds, ten to eleven cycles each, used TRBV1-TRBV30 forward and C-beta reverse primers. From the multiplex PCR reads, TCRdb called clonotypes with MiXCR, one entry per CDR3 protein. The sample has about 60,000 distinct CDR3 sequences; around 64% are singletons.

The sequence came from a man aged 35-49 years with primary liver carcinoma and hepatitis B virus infection. This chain uses TRBV13 with TRBJ2-5; tentatively, D is TRBD2 (6 bases). Sequenced material: liver tumor tissue from sampling region 4. Subset described: tumor region T4, right-lateral pole. CDR3 protein: CASSPRPGTPETQYF. In DNA, the CDR3 is TGTGCCAGCAGCCCCCGGCCCGGGACTCCAGAGACCCAGTACTTC.